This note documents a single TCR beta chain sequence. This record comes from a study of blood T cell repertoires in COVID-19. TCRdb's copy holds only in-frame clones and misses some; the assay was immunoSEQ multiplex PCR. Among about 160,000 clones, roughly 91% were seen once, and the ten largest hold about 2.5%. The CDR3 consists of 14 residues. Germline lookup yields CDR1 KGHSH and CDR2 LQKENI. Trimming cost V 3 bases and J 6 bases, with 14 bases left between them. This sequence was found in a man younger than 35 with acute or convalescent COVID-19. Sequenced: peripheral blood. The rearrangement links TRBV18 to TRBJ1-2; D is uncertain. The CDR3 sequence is CASSPTDTWNGYTF. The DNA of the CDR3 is TGTGCCAGCTCACCGACCGACACCTGGAATGGCTACACCTTC.